In this sample, the clone carrying this T cell receptor (beta chain) turned up once. What it recognizes is unknown. This sample was included in a study of CD8 T cells in Susac syndrome. General study points: As the study acknowledged, the number of individuals in its TCR sequencing and HLA analysis was relatively small.

Reverse transcription of roughly 0.45 to 1 ug RNA was performed with random hexamers. The immunoSEQ assay covered 54 Vbeta and 13 Jbeta segments for CDR3. TCRdb itself ran the immunoSEQ multiplex PCR reads through MiXCR, one entry per CDR3 protein. This table holds roughly 180,000 distinct CDR3 sequences, about 95% found once. Per the germline V gene, CDR1 is SEHNR and CDR2 is FQNEAQ (reference sequence). V was clipped by 3 bases and J by 6 bases, with 8 bases between them. The CDR3 is 12 residues long. Healthy donors matched for age and sex were used as controls. Negative isolation yielded CD4+ and CD8+ T cells, and FACS enriched TEMRA cells.

This clonotype originated in a human donor in good health. The sample comprised CD4+ T cells from PBMCs. The rearrangement uses TRBV7-9 and TRBJ1-1; D unclear. CDR3 sequence: CASSFDGPEAFF. CDR3 nucleotide sequence: TGTGCCAGCAGCTTTGATGGACCTGAAGCTTTCTTT.